This T cell receptor (beta chain) was sequenced during a study of graft-versus-host responses after intestinal transplantation (dated by TCRdb to the early 2020s). At the level of the whole study: The transplants that recipients received were multivisceral, liver-intestinal, or isolated intestinal. Every recipient was given anti-thymocyte globulin induction, then maintenance tacrolimus and steroids for approximately 3 years. Graft-versus-host and host-versus-graft alloreactive T cell clones were tracked in the graft, circulation and bone marrow after intestinal transplantation using bulk TCR-beta CDR3 sequencing. To identify alloreactive clones, pre-transplant mixed lymphocyte reaction products were sequenced and compared with unstimulated pre-transplant donor and recipient T cells. A cohort of under 30 intestinal transplant recipients, including one retransplant, was enrolled, and a few patients lacking pretransplant specimens were excluded. Donor T cell macrochimerism was defined as a peak of at least 4% donor T cells among recipient peripheral blood mononuclear cells. Samples from a few later patients were sequenced in-house on an Illumina MiSeq with MiXCR processing rather than by the commercial service.

This clone occurred a few times. This clone's antigen is unknown. No much larger clonotype is one base removed from it; base qualities were not supplied. Preparation of the library involved the immunoSEQ multiplex PCR assay. In most patients, genomic DNA was isolated using the Qiagen DNeasy Blood and Tissue Kit and sent frozen to Adaptive Biotechnologies for TCR sequencing. For most patients, high-throughput TCR-beta CDR3 sequencing of genomic DNA was performed by Adaptive Biotechnologies. The study's processing was this. Adaptive's ImmunoSEQ software supplied the TCR sequencing data for around 19 patients, while MiXCR and VDJtools were used to process a few other patients. CD4 versus CD8 sorting errors were corrected by removing sequences found in both subsets at a frequency ratio below 5:1. CDR3 nucleotide sequences shared by donor and recipient were removed because the origin of these sequences could not be assigned. To count as alloreactive, a clone needed at least 2-fold expansion over unstimulated cells and a minimum CFSE-low frequency of 0.002% (template counts) or 0.001% (read counts). Clones were considered mappable if detected in sequenced pre-transplant spleen, lymph node, or MLR CFSE-low populations of the donor or recipient. Cumulative frequency of alloreactive clones was calculated as a percentage of all sequences weighted by copy number. The table was pulled from immuneACCESS by TCRdb, which kept in-frame rearrangements only. Such tables lose some clones; where checked, under half of the loss comes from unresolved V genes, and the rest has no known cause. V and J calls and clone size come straight from that table; D and trimming were deduced from the DNA. This sample gives about 98,000 clones in total; 75% to 90% of them show up just once. The top ten clones comprise 15% to 20% of the sample.

The V end gives up 3 bases and the J end 4 bases, leaving 6 bases in the junction not matched to a gene. Inclusive of the bounding cysteine and phenylalanine, the CDR3 is 15 residues long. Only the CDR3 DNA is retained, 45 bases long and in frame from the first base. CDR1 and CDR2, per the germline V gene, are SGHDT and YYEEEE. The intended sense of this specimen's time point label: cells obtained before transplantation from donor or recipient. CD3+CD4+ and CD3+CD8+ populations were FACS-sorted from unstimulated pre-transplant donor and recipient cells taken from spleen or lymph nodes. Paper-wide results and their limitations: The conclusions were limited by the relatively low number and heterogeneity of the intestinal transplant patients. Peak levels of circulating GvH clones were associated with declines in HvG clones early after transplant. GvH clones were detected in recipient bone marrow, and some appeared earlier in ileal mucosa or blood, consistent with an intestinal mucosal origin. Patients with donor T cell macrochimerism had high GvH to HvG T cell clonal ratios in their allografts.

This chain is built from TRBV5-6 and TRBJ2-3; 9 central bases correspond to TRBD1. This specimen was unstimulated CD8+ T cells sorted from spleen or lymph node cells, taken before intestinal transplant. The receptor was derived from a human donor who received an intestinal transplant. In nucleotides, the sequence is TGTGCCAGCAGCTATGGGACAGGGAAGGCAGATACGCAGTATTTT. Translated, it gives CASSYGTGKADTQYF.